This TCR beta chain was identified in a study of T cell responses to AZD1222 COVID-19 vaccine. Produced via immunoSEQ multiplex PCR; TCRdb's table is partial and in-frame only. The data contain 90,000 to 130,000 clones, roughly 90% of them seen just once; the ten biggest clones take up about 16%. V gave up 1 base and J gave up 5 bases, with 18 bases separating them. The germline V gene has CDR1 LGHNA and CDR2 YNFKEQ. This CDR3 has 16 residues. To note about this clone: The antigen remains unidentified.

Overall study findings and caveats: Donors were chiefly white British, with a greater number of females, and clonal diversity was perhaps underestimated. Baseline seropositives among AZD1222 recipients totaled only 5 to 7. Epitopes outside B.1.351 and B.1.1.7 mutated regions reportedly drew nearly half of spike TCRs.

This specimen consisted of peripheral blood, obtained 28 days after the second AZD1222 dose. The sequence was collected from an adult who received the AZD1222 COVID-19 vaccine. The J gene is TRBJ2-7, the V gene TRBV4-2; a possible D gene is TRBD1 (5 bases). CDR3 region: CASSQGVRGPSHEQYF. DNA of the CDR3: TGTGCCAGCAGCCAAGGAGTAAGGGGCCCTTCCCACGAGCAGTACTTC.